This T cell receptor (beta chain) was sequenced in a study of blood T cells in healthy people across ages. Turning to the study itself: Roughly one uniquely barcoded beta molecule per two T cells was captured. Study-level results: The fall in TCR beta diversity per million T cells was roughly linear with age.

CDR3 length equals 14 residues. V lost 5 bases and J lost 6, with 15 bases in between. Researchers collected roughly 9.8 milliliters of peripheral blood from every single donor. Remarks on this clonotype: Antigen: not known.

A sample-barcoded 5' primer and a J-beta primer mix were used in a second PCR of about 7 to 12 cycles. Every cDNA molecule bore a tag from a template-switch adaptor containing 12 random nucleotides. TCRdb reanalysed the 5' RACE reads using MiXCR and keeps one entry per CDR3 protein. The sample shows about 1.1 million distinct CDR3 sequences, around two fifths of them seen only once. Material for sequencing was blood. The source is a man in his late teens or twenties in good health. This chain uses TRBV12-3 or TRBV12-4 with TRBJ2-3; D remains unclear. CDR3 DNA sequence: TGTGCCAGCAGTCCCCCGGCCCGGACGGATACGCAGTATTTT. Translating it yields CASSPPARTDTQYF.